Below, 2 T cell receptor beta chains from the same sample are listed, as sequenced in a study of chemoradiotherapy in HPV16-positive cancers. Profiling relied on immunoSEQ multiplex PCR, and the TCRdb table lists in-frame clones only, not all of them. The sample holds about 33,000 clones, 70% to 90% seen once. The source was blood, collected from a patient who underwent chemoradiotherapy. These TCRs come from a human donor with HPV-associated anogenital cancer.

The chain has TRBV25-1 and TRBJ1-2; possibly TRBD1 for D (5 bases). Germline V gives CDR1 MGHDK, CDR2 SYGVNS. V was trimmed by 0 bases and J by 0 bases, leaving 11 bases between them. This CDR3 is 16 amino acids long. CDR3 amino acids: CASSEYGGATNYGYTF. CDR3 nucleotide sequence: TGTGCCAGCAGTGAATACGGGGGAGCCACTAACTATGGCTACACCTTC.

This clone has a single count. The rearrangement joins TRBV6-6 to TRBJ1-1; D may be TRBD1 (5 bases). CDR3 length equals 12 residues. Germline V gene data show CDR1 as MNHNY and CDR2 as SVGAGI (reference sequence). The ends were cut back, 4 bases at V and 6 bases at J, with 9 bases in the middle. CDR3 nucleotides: TGTGCCAGCAGTTGGCAGACAGCTGAAGCTTTCTTT. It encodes CASSWQTAEAFF.